The rows below give T cell receptor beta chains drawn from one sample of a study of blood T cell repertoires in COVID-19. TCRdb's table, derived via immunoSEQ multiplex PCR, lists solely in-frame clones and lacks some. The sample consists of hundreds of thousands of clones, about 85% of them appearing once. Sequenced: PBMCs or T cells enriched from blood (not recorded which). These receptor sequences come from a woman aged 25 to 39 who had been exposed to COVID-19. Each CDR3 is given with its conserved first and last residue. D genes are given only for firm matches. Not every row has a clone size; where given, it reads once, few, many or a size class.

V gene: TRBV5-1; J gene: TRBJ1-3; D gene: -; clone size: -; CDR3 protein: CASSLNSGNTIYF; CDR3 DNA: TGCGCCAGCAGCTTGAACAGTGGAAACACCATATATTTT
V gene: TRBV3-1/TRBV3-2; J gene: TRBJ2-3; D gene: TRBD2; clone size: -; CDR3 protein: CASSHRVAGTTDTQYF; CDR3 DNA: TGTGCCAGCAGCCATCGGGTAGCGGGGACCACAGATACGCAGTATTTT
V gene: TRBV24-1; J gene: TRBJ1-3; D gene: -; clone size: -; CDR3 protein: CATSHGQGYSGNTIYF; CDR3 DNA: TGTGCCACCAGCCATGGCCAGGGATACTCTGGAAACACCATATATTTT
V gene: TRBV19; J gene: TRBJ2-5; D gene: -; clone size: few; CDR3 protein: CASSRALQETQYF; CDR3 DNA: TGTGCCAGTAGCCGAGCCTTACAAGAGACCCAGTACTTC
V gene: TRBV7-2; J gene: TRBJ2-5; D gene: -; clone size: once; CDR3 protein: CASSHWGGASETQYF; CDR3 DNA: TGTGCCAGCAGCCACTGGGGGGGGGCCAGTGAGACCCAGTACTTC
V gene: TRBV3-1/TRBV3-2; J gene: TRBJ1-1; D gene: -; clone size: -; CDR3 protein: CASSLSTEAFF; CDR3 DNA: TGTGCCAGCAGCCTGAGCACTGAAGCTTTCTTT
V gene: TRBV18; J gene: TRBJ2-6; D gene: TRBD1; clone size: -; CDR3 protein: CASSPGTGGAGANVLTF; CDR3 DNA: TGTGCCAGCTCACCAGGTACAGGGGGCGCTGGGGCCAACGTCCTGACTTTC
V gene: TRBV24-1; J gene: TRBJ1-3; D gene: -; clone size: -; CDR3 protein: CATSDSRDPGNTIYF; CDR3 DNA: TGTGCCACCAGTGATTCCAGGGATCCTGGAAACACCATATATTTT
V gene: TRBV6-1; J gene: TRBJ1-3; D gene: -; clone size: -; CDR3 protein: CASSEGLASGNTIYF; CDR3 DNA: TGTGCCAGCAGTGAAGGCCTGGCTTCTGGAAACACCATATATTTT
V gene: TRBV28; J gene: TRBJ2-3; D gene: -; clone size: -; CDR3 protein: CASSFQGTDTQYF; CDR3 DNA: TGTGCCAGCAGTTTTCAGGGCACAGATACGCAGTATTTT
V gene: TRBV28; J gene: TRBJ1-1; D gene: -; clone size: -; CDR3 protein: CASSLWGGNTEAFF; CDR3 DNA: TGTGCCAGCAGTTTATGGGGGGGGAACACTGAAGCTTTCTTT
V gene: TRBV20-1; J gene: TRBJ1-4; D gene: TRBD1; clone size: -; CDR3 protein: CSVQGAEKLFF; CDR3 DNA: TGCAGTGTACAGGGGGCTGAAAAACTGTTTTTT
V gene: TRBV5-4; J gene: TRBJ2-2; D gene: -; clone size: -; CDR3 protein: CASSRSGANTGELFF; CDR3 DNA: TGTGCCAGCAGCCGGTCGGGAGCGAACACCGGGGAGCTGTTTTTT
V gene: TRBV15; J gene: TRBJ2-3; D gene: -; clone size: -; CDR3 protein: CATSRDKDTQYF; CDR3 DNA: TGTGCCACCAGCAGAGATAAAGATACGCAGTATTTT
V gene: TRBV13; J gene: TRBJ1-1; D gene: -; clone size: -; CDR3 protein: CASNRQEPPEAFF; CDR3 DNA: TGTGCCAGCAACAGACAGGAACCACCTGAAGCTTTCTTT
V gene: TRBV11-1; J gene: TRBJ1-3; D gene: TRBD1; clone size: -; CDR3 protein: CASSTKDRGHGNTIYF; CDR3 DNA: TGTGCCAGCAGCACTAAGGACAGGGGACATGGAAACACCATATATTTT
V gene: TRBV7-9; J gene: TRBJ2-1; D gene: TRBD2; clone size: -; CDR3 protein: CASSAPGLAGENYNEQFF; CDR3 DNA: TGTGCCAGCAGCGCCCCCGGACTAGCGGGAGAGAACTACAATGAGCAGTTCTTC
V gene: TRBV25-1; J gene: TRBJ1-2; D gene: -; clone size: -; CDR3 protein: CASSEFARNGYTF; CDR3 DNA: TGTGCCAGCAGTGAATTTGCCAGGAATGGCTACACCTTC
V gene: TRBV6-1; J gene: TRBJ1-2; D gene: -; clone size: -; CDR3 protein: CASSEGRGGSYGYTF; CDR3 DNA: TGTGCCAGCAGTGAAGGGAGGGGCGGATCCTATGGCTACACCTTC
V gene: TRBV19; J gene: TRBJ1-2; D gene: -; clone size: -; CDR3 protein: CASTQQAYGYTF; CDR3 DNA: TGTGCCAGTACTCAACAGGCCTATGGCTACACCTTC
V gene: TRBV15; J gene: TRBJ2-1; D gene: TRBD2; clone size: -; CDR3 protein: CATSREVGLAGIEQFF; CDR3 DNA: TGTGCCACCAGCAGAGAGGTGGGACTAGCGGGAATTGAGCAGTTCTTC
V gene: TRBV25-1; J gene: TRBJ2-2; D gene: -; clone size: -; CDR3 protein: CASSAPGISGELFF; CDR3 DNA: TGTGCCAGCAGTGCACCAGGGATCAGCGGGGAGCTGTTTTTT
V gene: TRBV9; J gene: TRBJ2-7; D gene: -; clone size: -; CDR3 protein: CASSPGTYYEQYF; CDR3 DNA: TGTGCCAGCAGCCCAGGGACATACTACGAGCAGTACTTC
V gene: TRBV28; J gene: TRBJ1-5; D gene: -; clone size: -; CDR3 protein: CASSLGQGNQPQHF; CDR3 DNA: TGTGCCAGCAGTTTAGGCCAGGGGAACCAGCCCCAGCATTTT
V gene: TRBV28; J gene: TRBJ1-2; D gene: TRBD1; clone size: -; CDR3 protein: CASRQGQGNYGYTF; CDR3 DNA: TGTGCCAGCAGGCAGGGACAGGGGAACTATGGCTACACCTTC
V gene: TRBV5-1; J gene: TRBJ2-3; D gene: TRBD2; clone size: -; CDR3 protein: CASSLEGTSGTDTQYF; CDR3 DNA: TGCGCCAGCAGCTTGGAAGGCACTAGCGGCACAGATACGCAGTATTTT
V gene: TRBV7-2; J gene: TRBJ2-1; D gene: -; clone size: -; CDR3 protein: CASSLEVWDEQFF; CDR3 DNA: TGTGCCAGCAGCCTGGAGGTTTGGGATGAGCAGTTCTTC
V gene: TRBV27; J gene: TRBJ2-7; D gene: TRBD2; clone size: few; CDR3 protein: CASSFQGAGGPYEQYF; CDR3 DNA: TGTGCCAGCAGTTTTCAGGGAGCGGGGGGGCCCTACGAGCAGTACTTC
V gene: TRBV28; J gene: TRBJ2-7; D gene: -; clone size: -; CDR3 protein: CATGSSYEQYF; CDR3 DNA: TGTGCAACAGGCAGCTCCTACGAGCAGTACTTC
V gene: TRBV5-4; J gene: TRBJ1-6; D gene: -; clone size: few; CDR3 protein: CASSLVGISPLHF; CDR3 DNA: TGTGCCAGCAGCTTGGTCGGTATTTCACCCCTCCACTTT
V gene: TRBV2; J gene: TRBJ1-3; D gene: TRBD1; clone size: -; CDR3 protein: CASNGGQANSGNTIYF; CDR3 DNA: TGTGCCAGCAATGGGGGACAGGCGAACTCTGGAAACACCATATATTTT
V gene: TRBV25-1; J gene: TRBJ1-5; D gene: -; clone size: -; CDR3 protein: CASSAGDMGNQPQHF; CDR3 DNA: TGTGCCAGCAGTGCAGGGGATATGGGCAATCAGCCCCAGCATTTT
V gene: TRBV7-2; J gene: TRBJ1-3; D gene: -; clone size: -; CDR3 protein: CASSSPGRTGNTIYF; CDR3 DNA: TGTGCCAGCAGTTCCCCCGGGAGAACTGGAAACACCATATATTTT
V gene: TRBV19; J gene: TRBJ2-5; D gene: TRBD1; clone size: -; CDR3 protein: CASSTHSGQGNF; CDR3 DNA: TGTGCCAGTAGTACCCATTCCGGACAGGGCAACTTC
V gene: TRBV4-2; J gene: TRBJ2-7; D gene: TRBD1; clone size: -; CDR3 protein: CASSQSLSEPGQGFWWKYF; CDR3 DNA: TGTGCCAGCAGCCAAAGCCTCTCCGAACCGGGACAGGGATTTTGGTGGAAGTACTTC
V gene: TRBV7-9; J gene: TRBJ2-2; D gene: TRBD1; clone size: -; CDR3 protein: CASSPGGNGELFF; CDR3 DNA: TGTGCCAGCAGCCCAGGGGGAAACGGGGAGCTGTTTTTT
V gene: TRBV6-5; J gene: TRBJ2-2; D gene: -; clone size: -; CDR3 protein: CAIKGGGTGELFF; CDR3 DNA: TGTGCCATCAAGGGGGGGGGCACCGGGGAGCTGTTTTTT
V gene: TRBV29-1; J gene: TRBJ2-1; D gene: TRBD2; clone size: -; CDR3 protein: CSVETLTSGGNEQFF; CDR3 DNA: TGCAGCGTTGAAACCCTGACTAGCGGGGGTAATGAGCAGTTCTTC
V gene: TRBV21-1; J gene: TRBJ1-1; D gene: -; clone size: many; CDR3 protein: CASSPGGQGKTEAFF; CDR3 DNA: TGTGCCAGCAGCCCTGGCGGACAGGGCAAGACTGAAGCTTTCTTT
V gene: TRBV7-8; J gene: TRBJ1-2; D gene: -; clone size: -; CDR3 protein: CASSLGGGYPYGYTF; CDR3 DNA: TGTGCCAGCAGCTTAGGAGGAGGCTACCCCTATGGCTACACCTTC
V gene: TRBV4-3; J gene: TRBJ2-5; D gene: -; clone size: many; CDR3 protein: CASSQGGQPQETQYF; CDR3 DNA: TGCGCCAGCAGCCAAGGGGGGCAGCCCCAAGAGACCCAGTACTTC
V gene: TRBV4-1; J gene: TRBJ1-2; D gene: TRBD1; clone size: once; CDR3 protein: CASSLGTGDYGYTF; CDR3 DNA: TGCGCCAGCAGCCTTGGGACAGGGGATTATGGCTACACCTTC
V gene: TRBV6-1; J gene: TRBJ2-2; D gene: -; clone size: -; CDR3 protein: CASSAGVATNTGELFF; CDR3 DNA: TGTGCCAGCAGTGCAGGGGTAGCGACGAACACCGGGGAGCTGTTTTTT
V gene: TRBV15; J gene: TRBJ2-2; D gene: -; clone size: -; CDR3 protein: CATSRLQGTGELFF; CDR3 DNA: TGTGCCACCAGCAGGTTACAGGGTACTGGGGAGCTGTTTTTT
V gene: TRBV21-1; J gene: TRBJ1-3; D gene: -; clone size: once; CDR3 protein: CASSKPRLAHTIYF; CDR3 DNA: TGTGCCAGCAGCAAACCCAGGCTGGCTCACACCATATATTTT
V gene: TRBV4-3; J gene: TRBJ1-4; D gene: -; clone size: -; CDR3 protein: CASSQVTGRDEKLFF; CDR3 DNA: TGCGCCAGCAGCCAAGTTACAGGGAGAGATGAAAAACTGTTTTTT
V gene: TRBV18; J gene: TRBJ2-7; D gene: -; clone size: -; CDR3 protein: CASSPSSETYEQYF; CDR3 DNA: TGTGCCAGCTCACCTTCTAGTGAAACCTACGAGCAGTACTTC
V gene: TRBV19; J gene: TRBJ1-1; D gene: TRBD1; clone size: -; CDR3 protein: CATGPQGNPEAFF; CDR3 DNA: TGTGCCACAGGCCCACAGGGGAACCCTGAAGCTTTCTTT
V gene: TRBV19; J gene: TRBJ1-3; D gene: -; clone size: -; CDR3 protein: CASSPGTGLSGNTIYF; CDR3 DNA: TGTGCCAGTAGTCCAGGAACAGGCCTCTCTGGAAACACCATATATTTT
V gene: TRBV7-9; J gene: TRBJ1-1; D gene: -; clone size: -; CDR3 protein: CASSLAGTGGLWTEAFF; CDR3 DNA: TGTGCCAGCAGCTTAGCGGGGACTGGGGGACTTTGGACTGAAGCTTTCTTT
V gene: TRBV3-1/TRBV3-2; J gene: TRBJ2-5; D gene: TRBD2; clone size: -; CDR3 protein: CASSQGTSGGIPGETQYF; CDR3 DNA: TGTGCCAGCAGTCAAGGGACTAGCGGGGGGATCCCAGGAGAGACCCAGTACTTC
V gene: TRBV7-3; J gene: TRBJ2-2; D gene: -; clone size: -; CDR3 protein: CASSSIDRGPGELFF; CDR3 DNA: TGTGCCAGCAGCTCCATCGACAGAGGCCCCGGGGAGCTGTTTTTT
V gene: TRBV5-1; J gene: TRBJ2-3; D gene: -; clone size: few; CDR3 protein: CASSPAWREDTQYF; CDR3 DNA: TGCGCCAGCAGCCCGGCTTGGAGGGAAGATACGCAGTATTTT
V gene: TRBV27; J gene: TRBJ1-1; D gene: -; clone size: -; CDR3 protein: CASSLYSHLNTEAFF; CDR3 DNA: TGTGCCAGCAGTTTATACAGTCATTTGAACACTGAAGCTTTCTTT
V gene: TRBV2; J gene: TRBJ2-1; D gene: TRBD1; clone size: once; CDR3 protein: CASSSTTGGFVDEQFF; CDR3 DNA: TGTGCCAGCAGTTCAACGACAGGGGGCTTTGTGGATGAGCAGTTCTTC
V gene: TRBV6-2/TRBV6-3; J gene: TRBJ2-2; D gene: -; clone size: -; CDR3 protein: CASSYPGELFF; CDR3 DNA: TGTGCCAGCAGTTACCCGGGGGAGCTGTTTTTT
V gene: TRBV9; J gene: TRBJ2-7; D gene: TRBD1; clone size: -; CDR3 protein: CASSERWDRSYEQYF; CDR3 DNA: TGTGCCAGCAGCGAGCGCTGGGACAGAAGCTACGAGCAGTACTTC